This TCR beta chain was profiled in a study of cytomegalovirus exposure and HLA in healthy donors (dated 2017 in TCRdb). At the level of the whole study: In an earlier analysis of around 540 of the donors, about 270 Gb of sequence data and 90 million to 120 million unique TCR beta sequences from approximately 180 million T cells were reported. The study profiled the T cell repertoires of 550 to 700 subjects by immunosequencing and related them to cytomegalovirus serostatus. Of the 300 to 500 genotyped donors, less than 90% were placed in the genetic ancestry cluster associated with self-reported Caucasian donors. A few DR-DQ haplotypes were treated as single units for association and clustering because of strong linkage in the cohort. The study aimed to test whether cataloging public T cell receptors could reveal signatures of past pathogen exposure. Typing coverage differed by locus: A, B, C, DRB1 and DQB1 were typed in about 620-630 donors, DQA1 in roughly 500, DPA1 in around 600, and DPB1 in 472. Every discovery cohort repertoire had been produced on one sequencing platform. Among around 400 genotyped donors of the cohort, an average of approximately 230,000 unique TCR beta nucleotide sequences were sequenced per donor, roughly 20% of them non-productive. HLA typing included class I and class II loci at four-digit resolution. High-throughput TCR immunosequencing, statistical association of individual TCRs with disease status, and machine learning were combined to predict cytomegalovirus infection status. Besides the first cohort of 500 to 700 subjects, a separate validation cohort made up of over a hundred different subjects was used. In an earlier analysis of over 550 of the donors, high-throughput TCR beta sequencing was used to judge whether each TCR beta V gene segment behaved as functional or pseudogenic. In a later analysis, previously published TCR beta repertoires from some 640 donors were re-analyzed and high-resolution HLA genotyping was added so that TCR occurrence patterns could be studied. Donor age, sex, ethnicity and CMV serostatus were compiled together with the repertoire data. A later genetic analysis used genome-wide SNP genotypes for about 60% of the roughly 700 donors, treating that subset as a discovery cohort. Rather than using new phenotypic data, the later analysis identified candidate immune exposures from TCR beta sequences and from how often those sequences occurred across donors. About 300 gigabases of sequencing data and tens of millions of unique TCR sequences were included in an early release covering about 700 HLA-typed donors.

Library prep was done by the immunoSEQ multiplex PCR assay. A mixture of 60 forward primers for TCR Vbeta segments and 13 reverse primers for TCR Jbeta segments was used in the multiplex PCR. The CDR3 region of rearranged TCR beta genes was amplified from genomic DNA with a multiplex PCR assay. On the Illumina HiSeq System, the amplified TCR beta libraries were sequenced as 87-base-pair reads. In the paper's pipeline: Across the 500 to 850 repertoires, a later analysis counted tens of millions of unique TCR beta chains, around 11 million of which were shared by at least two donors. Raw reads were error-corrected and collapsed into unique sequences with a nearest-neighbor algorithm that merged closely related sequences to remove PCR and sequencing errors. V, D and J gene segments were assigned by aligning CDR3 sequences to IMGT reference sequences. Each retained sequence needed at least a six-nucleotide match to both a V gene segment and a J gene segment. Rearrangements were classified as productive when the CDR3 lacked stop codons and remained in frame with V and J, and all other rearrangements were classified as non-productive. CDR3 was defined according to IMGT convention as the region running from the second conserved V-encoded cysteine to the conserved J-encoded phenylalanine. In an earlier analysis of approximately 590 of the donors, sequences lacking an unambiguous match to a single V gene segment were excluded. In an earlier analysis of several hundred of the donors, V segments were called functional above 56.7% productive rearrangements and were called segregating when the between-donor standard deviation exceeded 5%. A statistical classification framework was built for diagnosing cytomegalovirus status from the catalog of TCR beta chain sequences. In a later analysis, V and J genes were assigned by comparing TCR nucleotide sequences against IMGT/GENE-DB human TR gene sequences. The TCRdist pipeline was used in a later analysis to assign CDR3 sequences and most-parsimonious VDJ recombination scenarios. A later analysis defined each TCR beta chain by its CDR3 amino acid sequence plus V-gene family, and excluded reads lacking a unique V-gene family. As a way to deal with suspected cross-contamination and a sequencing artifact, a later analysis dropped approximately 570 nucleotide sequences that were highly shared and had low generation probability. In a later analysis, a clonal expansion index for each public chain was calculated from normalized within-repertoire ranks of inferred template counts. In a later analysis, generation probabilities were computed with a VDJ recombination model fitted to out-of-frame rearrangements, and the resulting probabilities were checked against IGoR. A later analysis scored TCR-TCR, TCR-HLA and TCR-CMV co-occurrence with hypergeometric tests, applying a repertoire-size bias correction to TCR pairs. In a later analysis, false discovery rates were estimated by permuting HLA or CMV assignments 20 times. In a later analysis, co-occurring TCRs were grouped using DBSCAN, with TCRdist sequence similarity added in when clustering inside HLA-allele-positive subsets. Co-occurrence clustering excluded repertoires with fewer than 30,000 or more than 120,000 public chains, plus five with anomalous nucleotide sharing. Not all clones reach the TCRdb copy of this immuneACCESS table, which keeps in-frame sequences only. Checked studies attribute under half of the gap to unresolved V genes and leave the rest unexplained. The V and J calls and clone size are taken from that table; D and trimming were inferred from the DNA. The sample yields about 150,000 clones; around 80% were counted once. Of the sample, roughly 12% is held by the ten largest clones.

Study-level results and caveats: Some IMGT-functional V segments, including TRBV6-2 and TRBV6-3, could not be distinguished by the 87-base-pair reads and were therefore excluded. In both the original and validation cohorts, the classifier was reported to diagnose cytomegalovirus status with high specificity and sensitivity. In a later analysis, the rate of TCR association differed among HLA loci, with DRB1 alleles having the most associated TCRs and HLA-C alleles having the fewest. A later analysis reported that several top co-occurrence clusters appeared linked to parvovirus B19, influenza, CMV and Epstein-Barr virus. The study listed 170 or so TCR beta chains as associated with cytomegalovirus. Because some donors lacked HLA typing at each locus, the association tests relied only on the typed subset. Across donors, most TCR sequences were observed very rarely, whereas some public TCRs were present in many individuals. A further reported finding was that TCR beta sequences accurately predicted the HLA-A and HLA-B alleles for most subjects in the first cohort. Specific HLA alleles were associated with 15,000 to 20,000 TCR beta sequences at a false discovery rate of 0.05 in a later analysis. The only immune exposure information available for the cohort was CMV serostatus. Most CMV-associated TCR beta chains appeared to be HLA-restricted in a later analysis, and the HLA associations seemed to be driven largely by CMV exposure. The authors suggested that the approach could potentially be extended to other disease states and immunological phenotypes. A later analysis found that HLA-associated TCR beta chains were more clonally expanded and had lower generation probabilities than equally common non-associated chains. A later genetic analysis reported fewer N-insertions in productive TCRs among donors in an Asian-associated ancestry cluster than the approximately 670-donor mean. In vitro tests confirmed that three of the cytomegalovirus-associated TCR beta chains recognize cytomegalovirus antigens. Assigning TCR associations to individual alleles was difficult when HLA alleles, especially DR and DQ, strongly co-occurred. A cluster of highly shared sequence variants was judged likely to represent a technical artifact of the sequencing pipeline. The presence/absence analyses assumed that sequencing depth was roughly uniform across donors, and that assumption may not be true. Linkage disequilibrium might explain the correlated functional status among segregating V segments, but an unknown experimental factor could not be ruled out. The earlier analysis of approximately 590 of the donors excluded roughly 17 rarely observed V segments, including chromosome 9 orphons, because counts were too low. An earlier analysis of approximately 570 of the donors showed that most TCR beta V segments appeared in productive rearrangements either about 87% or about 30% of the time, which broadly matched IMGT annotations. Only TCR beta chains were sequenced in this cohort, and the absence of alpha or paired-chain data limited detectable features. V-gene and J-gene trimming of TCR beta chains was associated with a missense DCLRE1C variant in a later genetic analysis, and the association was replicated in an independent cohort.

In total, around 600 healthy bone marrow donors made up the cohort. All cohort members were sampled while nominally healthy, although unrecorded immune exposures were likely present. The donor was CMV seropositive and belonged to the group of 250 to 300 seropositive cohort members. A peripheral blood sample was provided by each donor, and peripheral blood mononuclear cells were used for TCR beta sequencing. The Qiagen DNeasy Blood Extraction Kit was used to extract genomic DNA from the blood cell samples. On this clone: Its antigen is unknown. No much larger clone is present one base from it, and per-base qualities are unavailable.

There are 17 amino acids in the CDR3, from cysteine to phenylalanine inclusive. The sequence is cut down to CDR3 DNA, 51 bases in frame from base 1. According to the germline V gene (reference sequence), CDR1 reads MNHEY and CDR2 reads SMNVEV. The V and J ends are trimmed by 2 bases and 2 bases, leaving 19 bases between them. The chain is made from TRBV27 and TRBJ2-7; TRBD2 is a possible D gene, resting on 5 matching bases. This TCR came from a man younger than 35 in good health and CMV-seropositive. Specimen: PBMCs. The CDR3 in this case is CASSLPARTRSTYEQYF. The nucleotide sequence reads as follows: TGTGCCAGCAGTTTACCAGCCCGGACTCGGAGCACCTACGAGCAGTACTTC.